Below, 28 T cell receptor beta chains from the same sample are listed, as sequenced in a study of a mutant IDH1 vaccine in newly diagnosed glioma. Clones were sequenced by immunoSEQ multiplex PCR, and TCRdb holds only the in-frame ones, with some missing. Here the sample spans tens of thousands of clones, about 82% being singletons. Regarding time point: baseline, week 1 (first vaccination visit). Treatment of the sample: pre-vaccination baseline after standard-of-care therapy. The sequencing used PBMCs, collected from a glioma patient treated with radiotherapy, temozolomide or both. Receptor source: a man aged 18 to 35 with glioma.

The chain has TRBV5-4 and TRBJ1-2; D might be TRBD1 (5 bases). CDR3 length: 15 residues. The V and J ends lost 0 bases and 1 base respectively, with 10 bases between them. Germline CDR1 and CDR2: SGHNT and YYREEE (reference sequence). CDR3 amino acids: CASSLGGSDNYGYTF. The CDR3 DNA reads TGTGCCAGCAGCTTGGGGGGCAGCGATAACTATGGCTACACCTTC.

The gene calls are TRBV4-1 and TRBJ1-2; no definite D call. The CDR3 sequence is 13 residues long. Germline-derived CDR1 and CDR2 are MGHRA and YSYEKL. V lost 0 bases to trimming and J lost 8 bases, with 10 bases between them. The CDR3 DNA follows: TGCGCCAGCAGCCAAGACAGCGCGGGGGGCTACACCTTC. Translation gives CASSQDSAGGYTF.

The chain employs TRBV5-5 and TRBJ1-2; D may be TRBD1 (5 bases). The ends were cut back, 4 bases at V and 0 bases at J, with 13 bases in the middle. Germline values: CDR1 SGHKS, CDR2 YYEKEE (reference sequence). The length of the CDR3 is 15 residues. The CDR3 here is CASSKTAFANYGYTF. CDR3 DNA: TGTGCCAGCAGCAAGACAGCTTTCGCTAACTATGGCTACACCTTC.

The rearrangement joins TRBV11-2 to TRBJ1-4; D is unclear. V was shortened by 0 bases and J by 5 bases, with 10 bases between the two germline ends. There are 15 residues in the CDR3. CDR1 and CDR2 (germline): SGHAT, FQNNGV. Here the CDR3 reads CASSLDQGWNEKLFF. CDR3 DNA sequence: TGTGCCAGCAGCTTAGATCAAGGGTGGAATGAAAAACTGTTTTTT.

This clone was observed a handful of times. The chain employs TRBV6-5 and TRBJ2-7; no reliable D call. CDR3 length: 14 amino acids. Trimming stripped 4 bases from V and 3 bases from J, with 13 bases between. Germline CDR1 reads MNHEY; CDR2 reads SVGAGI. The CDR3 bases are TGTGCCAGCAGTTTGGACGGTAACCACTACGAGCAGTACTTC. This gives the protein CASSLDGNHYEQYF.

The V and J genes are TRBV6-5 and TRBJ2-7; possible D gene TRBD1, 6 bases. The V and J ends lost 5 bases and 2 bases respectively, with 16 bases between them. This CDR3 is built from 15 residues. Germline V gene sequence: CDR1 MNHEY, CDR2 SVGAGI. The CDR3, as DNA: TGTGCCAGCAGTGTGTCCGGGACACTAGCCTACGAGCAGTACTTC. Translation: CASSVSGTLAYEQYF.

The J gene is TRBJ2-3, the V gene TRBV6-1; 11 bases match TRBD2. The germline CDR1 and CDR2 sequences are MNHNS and SASEGT. The CDR3 contains 15 residues. V lost 6 bases, J lost 7 bases, and 9 bases stayed unmatched. The CDR3 bases are TGTGCCAGCAGAGACGGACTAGCGGGTGTGTATACGCAGTATTTT. This translates into CASRDGLAGVYTQYF.

J is TRBJ2-5 and V is TRBV5-1, with D unclear. The CDR3 is made up of 13 amino acids. CDR1 and CDR2 from the germline V gene are SGHRS and YFSETQ. Deletions cut 4 bases from V and 5 bases from J, with 12 bases between. The DNA for the CDR3 is TGCGCCAGCAGCCAGGTGGTAAGGGAGACCCAGTACTTC. Translated: CASSQVVRETQYF.

The V and J genes are TRBV19 and TRBJ1-1; no clear D. The CDR3 contains 14 residues. The germline V gene encodes CDR1 LNHDA and CDR2 SQIVND (reference sequence). Trimming took 6 bases from V and 0 from J, leaving 11 bases between them. The DNA of the CDR3 is TGTGCCAGTAGGAATTTGGGGATGAACACTGAAGCTTTCTTT. This gives the protein CASRNLGMNTEAFF.

The chain couples TRBV5-4 to TRBJ2-7; 8 bases agree with TRBD1. The germline gives CDR1 SGHNT, CDR2 YYREEE (reference sequence). The CDR3 sequence is 15 residues long. V shed 0 bases, J shed 0 bases, and the junction held 2 bases outside the gene matches. The DNA for the CDR3 is TGTGCCAGCAGCTTGGGACAGGGGATCTCCTACGAGCAGTACTTC. The encoded protein is CASSLGQGISYEQYF.

The chain carries TRBV18 and TRBJ1-2; D gene uncertain. V lost 1 base and J lost 2, with 11 bases in between. The CDR3 totals 15 residues. Germline V CDR1 and CDR2: KGHSH, LQKENI. The CDR3 region is CASSPQYDFNYGYTF. The CDR3 DNA reads TGTGCCAGCTCACCACAGTACGATTTCAACTATGGCTACACCTTC.

The chain uses TRBV30 and TRBJ2-7; D call uncertain. The V end was cut by 3 bases, the J end by 3 bases, with 15 bases between. Germline V gene data show CDR1 as GTSNPN and CDR2 as SVGIG (reference sequence). The CDR3 has 14 amino acids. DNA of the CDR3: TGTGCCTGGAGGGGTACCTCGATGATCTACGAGCAGTACTTC. Its protein product is CAWRGTSMIYEQYF. The variable domain in full, completed from reference TRBV30 and TRBJ2-7, reads SQTIHQWPATLVQPVGSPLSLECTVEGTSNPNLYWYRQAAGRGLQLLFYSVGIGQISSEVPQNLSASRPQDRQFILSSKKLLLSDSGFYLCAWRGTSMIYEQYFGPGTRLTVT.

This chain links TRBV30 with TRBJ2-7; possibly TRBD1 for D (5 bases). The V gene lost 0 bases and the J gene lost 6 bases, with 24 bases spanning the gap. This CDR3 has 17 amino acids. CDR1 and CDR2 (germline): GTSNPN, SVGIG (reference sequence). The CDR3 DNA follows: TGTGCCTGGAGTGTACCTGGTAGTCAGGGAAGATGGTCCGAGCAGTACTTC. Translated: CAWSVPGSQGRWSEQYF.

A word on this clone: One junction end does not reproduce the germline sequence, and a read error may be involved. The chain links TRBV5-1 to TRBJ2-7; possibly TRBD1 or TRBD2 for D (6 bases each). This CDR3 comprises 12 residues. Germline V gene lookup returns CDR1 SGHRS and CDR2 YFSETQ. The CDR3 sequence is CASTGSAGQMNF. The CDR3, as DNA: TGCGCCAGTACTGGTTCCGCGGGACAAATGAACTTC.

The chain carries TRBV6-1 and TRBJ2-5; D is ambiguous. Germline V lookup: CDR1 MNHNS, CDR2 SASEGT. V shed 8 bases and J shed 2 bases, with 9 bases lying between them. The CDR3 runs 12 residues. In nucleotides, the CDR3 is TGTGCCAGCTCCAGCCTTCAAGAGACCCAGTACTTC. Translated: CASSSLQETQYF.

The rearrangement joins TRBV9 to TRBJ2-2; D is uncertain. Trimming took 2 bases from V and 5 from J, leaving 4 bases between them. The CDR3 spans 12 residues. Germline V gene lookup returns CDR1 SGDLS and CDR2 YYNGEE. The CDR3 DNA follows: TGTGCCAGCAGCGTCGGGACCGGGGAGCTGTTTTTT. This sequence encodes CASSVGTGELFF.

V usage is TRBV6-5 and J usage is TRBJ1-3; no reliable D call. This CDR3 contains 11 residues. Trimming took off 5 bases at V and 4 bases at J, with 3 bases between the two ends. Germline lookup yields CDR1 MNHEY and CDR2 SVGAGI. DNA for the CDR3: TGTGCCAGCAGTCTGGGAAACACCATATATTTT. Translation: CASSLGNTIYF.

The chain combines TRBV5-1 with TRBJ2-1; a weak D match, TRBD1 (6 bases). The V gene lost 4 bases and the J gene lost 5 bases, with 16 bases spanning the gap. Germline CDR1 and CDR2: SGHRS and YFSETQ. This CDR3 is built from 15 residues. For the CDR3, the DNA is TGCGCCAGCAGCCCGCCCCGCACAGGGAACAATGAGCAGTTCTTC. Translating it yields CASSPPRTGNNEQFF.

The table lists this clone with a count of one. The rearrangement links TRBV19 to TRBJ2-7; maybe TRBD2 (7 bases). V was clipped by 6 bases and J by 2 bases, with 17 bases between them. Germline V gene sequence: CDR1 LNHDA, CDR2 SQIVND (reference sequence). This CDR3 is 15 amino acids long. Written as DNA, the CDR3 is TGTGCCAGTAGGCTAGGGGGGGGAGAAGCCTACGAGCAGTACTTC. Translating it yields CASRLGGGEAYEQYF.

The chain links TRBV7-9 to TRBJ1-1; D is undetermined. Germline lookup yields CDR1 SEHNR and CDR2 FQNEAQ (reference sequence). The CDR3 runs to 14 residues. Trimming cost V 2 bases and J 5 bases, with 12 bases left between them. The CDR3 reads CASSLIAAGTEAFF. The DNA for the CDR3 is TGTGCCAGCAGCTTAATTGCGGCGGGGACTGAAGCTTTCTTT.

This sequence joins TRBV5-4 and TRBJ2-7; 7 bases match TRBD1. The ends lost 4 bases at V and 3 bases at J; junction bases unmatched: 7. The germline V gene encodes CDR1 SGHNT and CDR2 YYREEE (reference sequence). The CDR3 is 14 residues long. Written as DNA, the CDR3 is TGTGCCAGCAGCGGGGACAGCCAAGTCTACGAGCAGTACTTC. Amino acids: CASSGDSQVYEQYF.

The gene calls are TRBV9 and TRBJ1-2; 9 nucleotides agree with TRBD1. Losses at the gene ends were 5 bases for V and 6 bases for J; bases not matched to a gene: 8. Germline V gives CDR1 SGDLS, CDR2 YYNGEE. This CDR3 comprises 14 residues. Written as DNA, the CDR3 is TGTGCCAGCAGACATACAGGGGGCGGTAATGGCTACACCTTC. Residues: CASRHTGGGNGYTF.

The chain employs TRBV5-1 and TRBJ2-7; a possible D gene is TRBD2 (6 bases). Trimming removed 4 bases from V and 5 bases from J, with 19 bases in between. The CDR3 consists of 15 residues. CDR1 SGHRS and CDR2 YFSETQ come from the germline V gene. Here the CDR3 DNA reads TGCGCCAGCAGCCTTGGGGACTTCGCAATCCACGAGCAGTACTTC. Encoded protein: CASSLGDFAIHEQYF.

The CDR3 region is CASSEGYPAQPQHF. CDR3 in DNA: TGCGCCAGCAGCGAAGGATATCCGGCCCAGCCCCAGCATTTT. This chain connects TRBV5-1 to TRBJ1-5; D is ambiguous. CDR1 and CDR2 (germline): SGHRS, YFSETQ. Between the trimmed V and J ends, which lost 4 bases and 7 bases, there was a span of 15 bases. This CDR3 region has 14 residues.

The rearrangement links TRBV5-6 to TRBJ1-1; D unresolved. The CDR3 has 13 residues. Looked up from germline, CDR1 is SGHDT and CDR2 is YYEEEE. The V end lost 5 bases, the J end lost 1 base, and 9 bases lay between the germline ends. CDR3 residues: CASRQTTNTEAFF. The CDR3 nucleotides are TGTGCCAGCAGACAGACGACGAACACTGAAGCTTTCTTT.

This clone showed up many times. The genes are TRBV6-5 and TRBJ2-3; 8 bases are a match to TRBD2. This CDR3 has 14 amino acids. CDR1 is MNHEY, CDR2 SVGAGI, per germline. V lost 6 bases, J lost 7 bases, and 9 bases stayed unmatched. The CDR3 here is CASSLSGSGNTQYF. CDR3 nucleotides: TGTGCCAGCAGCTTAAGCGGGAGCGGGAATACGCAGTATTTT.

V usage is TRBV25-1 and J usage is TRBJ1-3; tentative D call: TRBD1 (6 bases). The CDR3 has 14 amino acids. Trimming pared 5 bases from V and 1 base from J, leaving 9 bases between. Germline-derived CDR1 and CDR2 are MGHDK and SYGVNS. The CDR3 reads CASSPQGSGNTIYF. The CDR3 DNA is TGTGCCAGCAGTCCACAGGGTTCTGGAAACACCATATATTTT.

The rearrangement links TRBV5-6 to TRBJ1-3; the D gene is possibly TRBD1 (5 bases). Germline V lookup: CDR1 SGHDT, CDR2 YYEEEE. The germline V and J ends were trimmed by 5 bases and 4 bases, with 13 bases remaining between them. The CDR3 is made up of 14 amino acids. CDR3 residues: CASRERGKGNTIYF. In DNA form, the CDR3 reads TGTGCCAGCAGGGAGCGGGGGAAAGGAAACACCATATATTTT.